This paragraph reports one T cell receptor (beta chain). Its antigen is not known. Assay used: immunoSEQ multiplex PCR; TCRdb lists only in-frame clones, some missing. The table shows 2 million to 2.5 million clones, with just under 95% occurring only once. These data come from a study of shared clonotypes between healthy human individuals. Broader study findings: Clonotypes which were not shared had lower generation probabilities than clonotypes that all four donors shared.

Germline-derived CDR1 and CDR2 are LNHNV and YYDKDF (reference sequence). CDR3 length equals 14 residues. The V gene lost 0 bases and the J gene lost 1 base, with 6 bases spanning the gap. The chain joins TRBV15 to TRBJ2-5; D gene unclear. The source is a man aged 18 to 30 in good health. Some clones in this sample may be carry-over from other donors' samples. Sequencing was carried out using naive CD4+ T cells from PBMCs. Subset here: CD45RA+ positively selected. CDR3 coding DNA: TGTGCCACCAGCAGAGATCAGGCCCAAGAGACCCAGTACTTC. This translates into CATSRDQAQETQYF. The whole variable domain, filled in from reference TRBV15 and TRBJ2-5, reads DAMVIQNPRYQVTQFGKPVTLSCSQTLNHNVMYWYQQKSSQAPKLLFHYYDKDFNNEADTPDNFQSRRPNTSFCFLDIRSPGLGDTAMYLCATSRDQAQETQYFGPGTRLLVL.